This passage covers 21 T cell receptor beta chains from one sample sequenced in a study of Ad26.COV2.S vaccination and SARS-CoV-2 variants. Treatment of the sample: 15 to 20 received Ad26.COV2.S at low or high dose, single or two shots; about 5 received placebo; per-sample allocation not given. After the first vaccine or placebo injection, samples were drawn on day 63. Produced via immunoSEQ multiplex PCR; TCRdb's table is partial and in-frame only. Here the sample spans more than 350,000 clones, 75% to 95% being singletons. The source material was peripheral blood, sampled in a trial of Ad26.COV2.S vaccine versus placebo. All receptors derive from a person between 18 and 60 years old who received the Ad26.COV2.S COVID-19 vaccine or a placebo.

V usage is TRBV19 and J usage is TRBJ2-5; D may be TRBD1 or TRBD2 (6 bases each). The CDR3 has 13 residues. The germline V gene encodes CDR1 LNHDA and CDR2 SQIVND (reference sequence). V was clipped by 8 bases and J by 5 bases, with 15 bases between them. In DNA form, the CDR3 reads TGTGCCAGTTCTCGGGGGCGCACCGAGACCCAGTACTTC. Translating gives CASSRGRTETQYF.

The chain recombines TRBV25-1 with TRBJ1-2; D might be TRBD1 (5 bases). Looked up from germline, CDR1 is MGHDK and CDR2 is SYGVNS. The CDR3 has 14 amino acids. V was clipped by 3 bases and J by 3 bases, with 11 bases between them. The CDR3 region has the DNA TGTGCCAGCAGTGAGGGGGAGACATACTATGGCTACACCTTC. It encodes CASSEGETYYGYTF.

Concerning this clone itself: The junction shows a germline mismatch at one end, possibly a read error. This chain uses TRBV28 with TRBJ2-7; the match to TRBD1 covers 8 bases. CDR1 and CDR2 (germline): MDHEN, SYDVKM. The CDR3 covers 11 residues. The CDR3 coding sequence is TGTGCCAGCAGTTTCCAGGACAGGGCGTTCTTC. This encodes CASSFQDRAFF.

This chain links TRBV19 with TRBJ2-1; no firm D call. The CDR3 length is 14 residues. The V end lost 5 bases, the J end lost 9 bases, and 17 bases lay between the germline ends. CDR1 and CDR2 (germline): LNHDA, SQIVND (reference sequence). CDR3 residues: CASSPRIKLGEQFF. CDR3 DNA sequence: TGTGCCAGTAGTCCCCGAATTAAGCTAGGTGAGCAGTTCTTC.

V usage is TRBV5-1 and J usage is TRBJ1-1, with a possible D match to TRBD1 (6 bases). Trimming removed 6 bases from V and 0 bases from J, with 15 bases in between. The germline V gene has CDR1 SGHRS and CDR2 YFSETQ. This CDR3 is built from 15 residues. CDR3 bases: TGCGCCAGCACCCGTCTCGGGACAATGAACACTGAAGCTTTCTTT. This sequence encodes CASTRLGTMNTEAFF.

This rearrangement joins TRBV6-2 or TRBV6-3 to TRBJ1-5; 10 positions agree with TRBD1. The CDR3 loop spans 18 amino acids. Per germline, CDR1 MNHEY and CDR2 SVGEGT. Unmatched junction bases numbered 7, after V lost 2 bases and J lost 0 bases. CDR3 nucleotides: TGTGCCAGCAGTTACACGACAGGGGGCGGCTATAGCAATCAGCCCCAGCATTTT. It is translated as CASSYTTGGGYSNQPQHF.

The rearrangement uses TRBV2 and TRBJ1-1; D may be TRBD1 (6 bases). Germline CDR1 SNHLY, CDR2 FYNNEI. The CDR3 runs to 13 residues. V lost 8 bases to trimming and J lost 5 bases, with 15 bases between them. This CDR3 reads CASEDFQGTEAFF. For the CDR3, the DNA is TGTGCCAGCGAAGACTTTCAGGGGACTGAAGCTTTCTTT.

The genes are TRBV6-2 or TRBV6-3 and TRBJ2-7; 8 nucleotides match TRBD2. After removal of 2 bases from V and 6 bases from J, the junction contained 6 bases not matched to a gene. The CDR3 loop spans 14 amino acids. Germline V CDR1 and CDR2: MNHEY, SVGEGT. The CDR3 loop reads CASSYSSGITEQYF. DNA of the CDR3: TGTGCCAGCAGTTACAGTAGCGGGATTACCGAGCAGTACTTC.

The gene calls are TRBV6-5 and TRBJ1-2; tentatively, D is TRBD1 (6 bases). V dropped 5 bases and J dropped 8 bases, with 15 bases sitting between them. This CDR3 region has 13 residues. Germline V gene sequence: CDR1 MNHEY, CDR2 SVGAGI. CDR3: CASSTRDKEGYTF. The CDR3 DNA reads TGTGCCAGCAGTACACGGGACAAGGAAGGCTACACCTTC.

J is TRBJ1-2 and V is TRBV7-9; unclear D gene. Per germline, CDR1 SEHNR and CDR2 FQNEAQ (reference sequence). The CDR3 runs to 14 residues. Trimming left V 5 bases short and J 4 bases short, with 14 bases between. The CDR3 spells CASSDRAAVYGYTF. The CDR3 bases are TGTGCCAGCAGCGATCGTGCTGCGGTCTATGGCTACACCTTC. The whole variable domain, remainder taken from reference TRBV7-9 and TRBJ1-2, is DTGVSQNPRHKITKRGQNVTFRCDPISEHNRLYWYRQTLGQGPEFLTYFQNEAQLEKSRLLSDRFSAERPKGSFSTLEIQRTEQGDSAMYLCASSDRAAVYGYTFGSGTRLTVV.

The count of this clone is one. The rearrangement links TRBV7-8 to TRBJ2-3, with D hard to call. V was cut by 5 bases and J by 1 base, with 16 bases left in between. The CDR3 is made up of 16 amino acids. Germline-derived CDR1 and CDR2 are SGHVS and FQNEAQ. CDR3 nucleotide sequence: TGTGCCAGCAGCCTCAACCCGTTGCCCGGCACAGATACGCAGTATTTT. Its protein is CASSLNPLPGTDTQYF.

This chain uses TRBV24-1 with TRBJ2-3; D ambiguous. CDR1 is KGHDR and CDR2 is SFDVKD in the germline V gene. Trimming removed 4 bases at V and 1 base at J, with 5 bases between. The CDR3 has 13 amino acids. The CDR3 sequence is CATSEWGTDTQYF. The CDR3 DNA follows: TGTGCCACCAGTGAATGGGGCACAGATACGCAGTATTTT.

The rearrangement links TRBV5-4 to TRBJ2-1; a possible D gene is TRBD2 (6 bases). The CDR3 is made up of 14 amino acids. V was clipped by 4 bases and J by 6 bases, with 14 bases between them. The germline gives CDR1 SGHNT, CDR2 YYREEE (reference sequence). The CDR3 region has the DNA TGTGCCAGCAGCATATTAACTAGCCCCAATGAGCAGTTCTTC. This translates into CASSILTSPNEQFF.

This sequence joins TRBV7-9 and TRBJ2-3, with 13 bases that match TRBD2. The V gene's germline CDR1 is SEHNR and CDR2 FQNEAQ (reference sequence). This CDR3 is built from 17 residues. J gave up 0 bases and V 5 bases, and 5 bases lay outside the gene matches. CDR3 sequence (DNA): TGTGCCAGCAGCCCAGGGACTAGCGGGGCAAGCACAGATACGCAGTATTTT. It encodes CASSPGTSGASTDTQYF.

The genes are TRBV9 and TRBJ1-1; weak D call: TRBD1 (5 bases). Germline CDR1 reads SGDLS; CDR2 reads YYNGEE. The length of the CDR3 is 16 residues. V shed 0 bases and J shed 2 bases, with 14 bases lying between them. The DNA for the CDR3 is TGTGCCAGCAGCGTAGGTCTCCGCCAGGGAAACACTGAAGCTTTCTTT. As protein: CASSVGLRQGNTEAFF.

This chain joins TRBV25-1 and TRBJ2-2; 8 bases match TRBD2. Germline values: CDR1 MGHDK, CDR2 SYGVNS. The CDR3 has 18 residues. DNA for the CDR3: TGTGCAGACCCAAAGTCGGGAGGGGTAAGTATCAACACCGGGGAGCTGTTTTTT. It translates to CADPKSGGVSINTGELFF.

The V gene is TRBV4-3, the J gene TRBJ2-2; D gene ambiguous. This CDR3 is built from 15 residues. Trimming shortened V by 1 base and J by 5 bases, and 11 bases separated the two germline ends. Germline V CDR1 and CDR2: LGHNA, YSLEER. The CDR3 region is CASSQVKGLTGELFF. The CDR3 coding sequence is TGCGCCAGCAGCCAAGTAAAGGGCCTAACCGGGGAGCTGTTTTTT.

The V call is TRBV25-1, the J call TRBJ2-1; D is tentatively TRBD1 or TRBD2 (5 bases each). The germline gives CDR1 MGHDK, CDR2 SYGVNS. Trimming removed 1 base from V and 9 bases from J, with 7 bases in between. This CDR3 spans 12 amino acids. CDR3 sequence: CASSELGTEQFF. CDR3 DNA sequence: TGTGCCAGCAGTGAATTAGGGACTGAGCAGTTCTTC.

The J gene is TRBJ1-2, the V gene TRBV7-9, with D unclear. Germline loops: CDR1 SEHNR, CDR2 FQNEAQ (reference sequence). The CDR3 runs to 14 residues. V lost 7 bases and J 4 bases, leaving 16 bases between the germline ends. The CDR3 DNA is TGTGCCAGCACCCCAGGCGGGAATGGCTATGGCTACACCTTC. Its translation: CASTPGGNGYGYTF. The variable domain in full, completed from reference TRBV7-9 and TRBJ1-2, reads DTGVSQNPRHKITKRGQNVTFRCDPISEHNRLYWYRQTLGQGPEFLTYFQNEAQLEKSRLLSDRFSAERPKGSFSTLEIQRTEQGDSAMYLCASTPGGNGYGYTFGSGTRLTVV.

The chain links TRBV6-5 to TRBJ2-7; D perhaps matches TRBD2 (6 bases). CDR1 is MNHEY and CDR2 is SVGAGI in the germline V gene. Trimming removed 6 bases from V and 4 bases from J, with 16 bases in between. The CDR3 is 14 amino acids. This chain's CDR3 is CASRGPGSYYEQYF. CDR3 coding DNA: TGTGCCAGCAGAGGACCCGGGAGTTATTACGAGCAGTACTTC.

This clone was seen once. The genes are TRBV2 and TRBJ2-1; TRBD1 agrees at 8 bases. The CDR3 sequence is 15 residues long. The junction had 4 bases not matched to a gene; V was cut back by 6 bases and J by 0 bases. Looked up from germline, CDR1 is SNHLY and CDR2 is FYNNEI. The CDR3 coding sequence is TGTGCCAGCAGCGTAGACAGGGGCTCCTACAATGAGCAGTTCTTC. This sequence encodes CASSVDRGSYNEQFF.